Following are 29 T cell receptor beta chains from one sample sequenced in a study of T cell changes during pregnancy in multiple sclerosis. Some clones are missing from TCRdb's copy, which holds only in-frame ones; the method was immunoSEQ multiplex PCR. The sample shows over 60,000 clones, 90% to 95% of them seen only once. Sample: peripheral blood, taken in the first trimester of pregnancy. The receptor set was obtained from a female donor with multiple sclerosis, enrolled in a pregnancy study.

The chain is built from TRBV5-1 and TRBJ2-5; TRBD1 aligns across 10 bases. The end of the DNA aligns better with TRBJ2-7, so the J call may be wrong. The germline CDR1 and CDR2 sequences are SGHRS and YFSETQ. The CDR3 extends over 14 amino acids. Written as DNA, the CDR3 is TGCGCCAGCAGCGCATGGACAGGGGGATACGAGCAGTACTTC. It codes for CASSAWTGGYEQYF.

The J gene is TRBJ2-3, the V gene TRBV7-2; TRBD2 matches 11 bases. CDR1 and CDR2 (germline): SGHTA, FQGNSA. The CDR3 is 17 amino acids. With 1 base clipped from V and 5 bases from J, the junction kept 8 bases outside the gene matches. The CDR3, as DNA: TGTGCCAGCAGCTTAGTGATAGCGGGGGGGCGGGGAGATACGCAGTATTTT. This sequence encodes CASSLVIAGGRGDTQYF.

For this clone: The junction does not match germline at one end; this may be a read error. The chain joins TRBV12-5 to TRBJ2-7, with D possibly matching TRBD2 (6 bases). The CDR3 spans 15 residues. CDR1 is LGHNT, CDR2 FRNRAP, per germline. This CDR3 reads CASALAGSLSYEQYF. Written as DNA, the CDR3 is TGTGCTAGTGCTTTGGCGGGGTCCCTGTCCTACGAGCAGTACTTC.

The genes are TRBV11-1 and TRBJ1-1; D may be TRBD1 (5 bases). The germline V and J ends were trimmed by 1 base and 0 bases, with 6 bases remaining between them. The CDR3 has 14 amino acids. CDR1 is SGHAT, CDR2 FQDESV, per germline (reference sequence). CDR3 sequence reads: CASSLGQMNTEAFF. CDR3 bases: TGTGCCAGCAGCTTAGGACAGATGAACACTGAAGCTTTCTTT.

The chain recombines TRBV30 with TRBJ2-7, with 9 bases that match TRBD1. Trimming cost V 6 bases and J 1 base; bases outside gene matches: 7. Germline V gene lookup returns CDR1 GTSNPN and CDR2 SVGIG (reference sequence). This CDR3 is built from 14 residues. The CDR3 reads CACWDRARSYEQYF. CDR3 coding DNA: TGTGCCTGTTGGGACAGGGCGAGGTCCTACGAGCAGTACTTC.

The chain links TRBV5-4 to TRBJ2-1; D is perhaps TRBD2 (6 bases). CDR3 length: 13 amino acids. The V end lost 7 bases, the J end lost 15 bases, and 23 bases lay between the germline ends. The germline CDR1 and CDR2 sequences are SGHNT and YYREEE (reference sequence). The CDR3 coding sequence is TGTGCCAGCTCCTCCGGCGGGTCCCGGGAGTGGTTCTTC. Protein product: CASSSGGSREWFF.

The chain links TRBV4-3 to TRBJ1-6; a possible D gene is TRBD1 (5 bases). The CDR3 runs 16 residues. Trimming pared 0 bases from V and 1 base from J, leaving 7 bases between. Germline assignment: CDR1 LGHNA and CDR2 YSLEER. The CDR3 DNA sequence: TGCGCCAGCAGCCAAGACAGGGCTTCCTATAATTCACCCCTCCACTTT. This encodes CASSQDRASYNSPLHF.

The V gene is TRBV7-3, the J gene TRBJ2-3, with a tentative D call TRBD1 (6 bases). This CDR3 contains 14 residues. CDR1 and CDR2 from the germline V gene are SGHTA and FQGTGA. V lost 6 bases and J 0 bases, leaving 10 bases between the germline ends. This CDR3 is CASRRQASTDTQYF. CDR3 DNA: TGTGCCAGCAGACGACAGGCTAGCACAGATACGCAGTATTTT.

Here the CDR3 DNA reads TGCGCCAGCAGCCCCCAACAGGGATATTATGGCTACACCTTC. Protein product: CASSPQQGYYGYTF. The chain couples TRBV4-1 to TRBJ1-2; TRBD1 is a possible D gene (6 bases). The length of the CDR3 is 14 residues. CDR1 and CDR2 (germline): MGHRA, YSYEKL. V gave up 4 bases and J gave up 5 bases, with 14 bases separating them.

The rearrangement joins TRBV9 to TRBJ2-3; possible D gene TRBD1, 5 bases. The germline V gene has CDR1 SGDLS and CDR2 YYNGEE. This CDR3 has 13 amino acids. The V and J ends lost 5 bases and 5 bases respectively, with 12 bases between them. The CDR3 spells CASRKGLGDTQYF. CDR3 DNA sequence: TGTGCCAGCAGGAAGGGGCTTGGAGATACGCAGTATTTT.

V and J are TRBV28 and TRBJ2-3; 9 bases are shared with TRBD2. This CDR3 has 15 residues. With V trimmed by 7 bases and J by 1 base, 6 bases remained unmatched. In germline, CDR1 is MDHEN, CDR2 SYDVKM. The CDR3 is CASIGAGGRTDTQYF. The CDR3 nucleotides read TGTGCCAGCATAGGGGCGGGAGGGCGCACAGATACGCAGTATTTT.

The genes are TRBV5-4 and TRBJ2-7, with TRBD1 identical over 9 bases. This CDR3 contains 15 residues. J was trimmed by 3 bases and V by 4 bases; bases with no gene match: 8. Germline assignment: CDR1 SGHNT and CDR2 YYREEE (reference sequence). The CDR3 reads CASSPTGGVIYEQYF. In DNA form, the CDR3 reads TGTGCCAGCAGCCCAACAGGGGGCGTTATCTACGAGCAGTACTTC.

The rearrangement links TRBV29-1 to TRBJ2-1; 10 bases align to TRBD2. Germline V gene sequence: CDR1 SQVTM, CDR2 ANQGSEA. The CDR3 has 15 residues. J gave up 4 bases and V 4 bases, and 7 bases lay outside the gene matches. CDR3 sequence: CSVALLAGVYNEQFF. CDR3 DNA: TGCAGCGTTGCTTTGCTAGCGGGGGTTTACAATGAGCAGTTCTTC.

The chain links TRBV5-1 to TRBJ2-7; 7 positions match TRBD1. The CDR3 loop spans 15 amino acids. Germline values: CDR1 SGHRS, CDR2 YFSETQ. With V trimmed by 3 bases and J by 0 bases, 6 bases remained unmatched. CDR3 DNA: TGCGCCAGCAGCTCTAACCGGGACAGCTCCTACGAGCAGTACTTC. Residues: CASSSNRDSSYEQYF. Together with reference TRBV5-1 and TRBJ2-7, the CDR3 gives the full variable domain: KAGVTQTPRYLIKTRGQQVTLSCSPISGHRSVSWYQQTPGQGLQFLFEYFSETQRNKGNFPGRFSGRQFSNSRSEMNVSTLELGDSALYLCASSSNRDSSYEQYFGPGTRLTVT.

The chain recombines TRBV7-9 with TRBJ1-2; D call uncertain. The CDR3 extends over 12 amino acids. The germline V and J ends were trimmed by 0 bases and 4 bases, with 3 bases remaining between them. Germline CDR1 SEHNR, CDR2 FQNEAQ (reference sequence). This chain's CDR3 is CASSLALYGYTF. The CDR3 coding sequence is TGTGCCAGCAGCTTAGCCCTCTATGGCTACACCTTC.

The CDR3 nucleotides read TGTGCCAGCAGTTTATCCACAATGGAGGGGTTGAACACTGAAGCTTTCTTT. It translates to CASSLSTMEGLNTEAFF. The genes are TRBV27 and TRBJ1-1; possible D gene TRBD1, 5 bases. Trimming took off 0 bases at V and 0 bases at J, with 14 bases between the two ends. CDR3 length: 17 amino acids. Germline CDR1 is MNHEY and CDR2 is SMNVEV (reference sequence).

This chain uses TRBV18 with TRBJ2-7, with D uncertain. Looked up from germline, CDR1 is KGHSH and CDR2 is LQKENI. CDR3 size: 13 residues. Trimming pared 3 bases from V and 0 bases from J, leaving 6 bases between. The CDR3 sequence is CASSPKSSYEQYF. The CDR3 DNA reads TGTGCCAGCTCACCGAAGAGCTCCTACGAGCAGTACTTC.

The gene calls are TRBV11-2 and TRBJ1-3; D not certain. The germline V and J ends were trimmed by 0 bases and 7 bases, with 13 bases remaining between them. Germline V gene data show CDR1 as SGHAT and CDR2 as FQNNGV. This CDR3 is built from 15 residues. CDR3 nucleotide sequence: TGTGCCAGCAGCTTAGACGTTTCTGCGAGGAACACCATATATTTT. Protein product: CASSLDVSARNTIYF.

The chain has TRBV5-1 and TRBJ1-2, with 8 positions matching TRBD1. There are 18 residues in the CDR3. Germline V gene data show CDR1 as SGHRS and CDR2 as YFSETQ. J was trimmed by 0 bases and V by 2 bases; bases with no gene match: 12. Written as DNA, the CDR3 is TGCGCCAGCAGCTTTCTAGATTCCGACAGGGGATCTAACTATGGCTACACCTTC. Residues: CASSFLDSDRGSNYGYTF.

This clone occurred once. The gene calls are TRBV1 and TRBJ2-2; the table's D gene call, TRBD1, was not cross checked with the DNA. TRBV1 is reported as a pseudogene. The CDR3 is 19 residues long. CDR3 protein: CTSSSPQGSGATNTGELFF. The CDR3 DNA reads TGCACCAGCAGCTCGCCACAGGGGTCAGGGGCAACGAACACCGGGGAGCTGTTTTTT.

This chain links TRBV11-2 with TRBJ2-1; the D gene is possibly TRBD1 (5 bases). The CDR3 spans 14 residues. CDR1 is SGHAT and CDR2 is FQNNGV in the germline V gene. The ends were cut back, 3 bases at V and 5 bases at J, with 11 bases in the middle. The CDR3 sequence: CASSLAPGNNEQFF. CDR3 DNA: TGTGCCAGCAGCTTGGCTCCAGGGAACAATGAGCAGTTCTTC.

This chain joins TRBV2 and TRBJ2-1, with 7 bases lining up with TRBD2. In germline, CDR1 is SNHLY, CDR2 FYNNEI. V lost 2 bases and J lost 4; bases outside the gene matches: 5. This CDR3 is 15 amino acids long. The CDR3 loop is CASSESLAAYNEQFF. In nucleotides, the CDR3 is TGTGCCAGCAGTGAATCCCTAGCGGCGTACAATGAGCAGTTCTTC.

The chain has TRBV12-5 and TRBJ1-1; D remains unclear. CDR3 length equals 10 residues. Trimming cost V 8 bases and J 7 bases, with 8 bases left between them. CDR1 LGHNT and CDR2 FRNRAP come from the germline V gene. The DNA for the CDR3 is TGTGCTAGTCGGAGTGGTGAAGCTTTCTTT. Translating gives CASRSGEAFF.

The chain couples TRBV27 to TRBJ1-5, with D hard to call. The germline V gene encodes CDR1 MNHEY and CDR2 SMNVEV (reference sequence). V gave up 6 bases and J gave up 1 base, with 7 bases separating them. CDR3 length: 13 amino acids. The CDR3 nucleotides read TGTGCCAGCAGCTCGGGGAGCAATCAGCCCCAGCATTTT. This sequence encodes CASSSGSNQPQHF.

The V call is TRBV2, the J call TRBJ1-6; D not certain. CDR1 and CDR2 (germline): SNHLY, FYNNEI. This CDR3 is built from 16 residues. V shed 10 bases and J shed 1 base, with 17 bases lying between them. The CDR3 DNA is TGTGCCACTCGGACTTCCGACTGGTCCTATAATTCACCCCTCCACTTT. Its translation is CATRTSDWSYNSPLHF.

This chain joins TRBV4-1 and TRBJ1-1, with a possible D match to TRBD1 (6 bases). Trimming left V 4 bases short and J 7 bases short, with 28 bases between. This CDR3 spans 18 amino acids. Germline CDR1 is MGHRA and CDR2 is YSYEKL. The CDR3 DNA follows: TGCGCCAGCAGCCCGGGGGGTTTGAGATCAGGGGTAATCAATGAAGCTTTCTTT. Translated, it gives CASSPGGLRSGVINEAFF.

Worth noting for this clone: This sample includes further DNA sequences coding for the same CDR3. The chain recombines TRBV11-2 with TRBJ1-1; no firm D call. The V end was cut by 3 bases, the J end by 4 bases, with 3 bases between. This CDR3 has 11 amino acids. Germline loops: CDR1 SGHAT, CDR2 FQNNGV. The CDR3 bases are TGTGCCAGCAGCTTTAGCACTGAAGCTTTCTTT. Translation: CASSFSTEAFF.

This clone is a singleton in its sample. The rearrangement joins TRBV27 to TRBJ2-1; the D gene is possibly TRBD2 (6 bases). Germline V gene sequence: CDR1 MNHEY, CDR2 SMNVEV (reference sequence). V was pared by 8 bases and J by 6 bases, with 14 bases between. The CDR3 spans 13 residues. CDR3 sequence: CASLEGRSNEQFF. The CDR3 DNA sequence: TGTGCCAGCCTGGAGGGAAGATCCAATGAGCAGTTCTTC.

This clone was seen only once. The CDR3 DNA reads as TGTGCCACCAGCAGAGAGGGACAGGGGGCTGAAGCTTTCTTT. This translates into CATSREGQGAEAFF. V gene TRBV15 combines with J gene TRBJ1-1; 11 bases match TRBD1. The CDR3 totals 14 residues. Germline CDR1 LNHNV, CDR2 YYDKDF (reference sequence). V lost 0 bases, J lost 6 bases, and 0 bases stayed unmatched.